This is a list of T cell receptor beta chains from one sample in a study of cytotoxic CD8 clonotypes in ibrutinib-treated CLL. Sequencing used immunoSEQ multiplex PCR; TCRdb keeps in-frame clones, though not all of them. This table holds roughly 250,000 clones, 70% found once. Specimen: PBMCs, collected after 24 months of ibrutinib treatment. The receptors were gathered from a human donor with chronic lymphocytic leukemia. The CDR3 runs from the conserved cysteine through the conserved F or W. Fields, in order: D gene, V gene, J gene, clone size, CDR3 protein, CDR3 DNA. A D gene is named only where the DNA matches it firmly. Clone size is stated in some rows and not others, as once, few, many or a class when expanded.

>TRBD1|TRBV19|TRBJ2-7|few
CASTGQDPYEQYF
TGTGCCAGTACGGGACAGGACCCCTACGAGCAGTACTTC
>TRBD1|TRBV2|TRBJ2-7|-
CASSEHEDRRSYEQYF
TGTGCCAGCAGTGAACATGAGGACAGGCGCTCCTACGAGCAGTACTTC
>-|TRBV28|TRBJ2-5|-
CASSFSRYRALGETQYF
TGTGCCAGCAGTTTTAGTCGGTACAGGGCCCTCGGGGAGACCCAGTACTTC
>-|TRBV2|TRBJ2-4|-
CASSSSYPIQYF
TGTGCCAGCAGCTCATCTTACCCCATTCAGTACTTC
>TRBD2|TRBV19|TRBJ2-1|-
CASSIPSGGSYNEQFF
TGTGCCAGTAGTATCCCTAGCGGGGGCTCCTACAATGAGCAGTTCTTC
>TRBD1|TRBV5-1|TRBJ2-1|few
CASRPTGSSYNEQFF
TGCGCCAGCCGACCGACAGGGAGCTCCTACAATGAGCAGTTCTTC
>-|TRBV6-5|TRBJ2-1|-
CASSYSGRNEQFF
TGTGCCAGCAGTTACTCAGGGCGGAATGAGCAGTTCTTC
>-|TRBV7-6|TRBJ2-7|-
CASSLAYGTPLVNYEQYF
TGTGCCAGCAGCTTAGCGTACGGGACCCCCTTGGTAAACTACGAGCAGTACTTC
>-|TRBV25-1|TRBJ2-2|-
CASTLMNTGELFF
TGTGCCAGCACCCTGATGAACACCGGGGAGCTGTTTTTT
>-|TRBV11-2|TRBJ2-7|-
CASSKEAGSSYEQYF
TGTGCCAGCAGCAAGGAAGCAGGAAGCTCCTACGAGCAGTACTTC
>-|TRBV4-2|TRBJ2-7|few
CASSRDPEGASSYEQYF
TGTGCCAGCAGCCGCGATCCGGAGGGGGCGAGCTCCTACGAGCAGTACTTC
>TRBD2|TRBV6-6|TRBJ2-1|-
CASSYQREGNEQFF
TGTGCCAGCAGCTATCAGCGGGAGGGCAATGAGCAGTTCTTC
>TRBD1|TRBV27|TRBJ2-3|-
CASTWTGAQGTQYF
TGTGCCAGCACCTGGACAGGGGCTCAGGGTACGCAGTATTTT
>-|TRBV2|TRBJ1-4|-
CASRNPEKLFF
TGTGCCAGCAGGAACCCGGAAAAACTGTTTTTT
>-|TRBV5-1|TRBJ2-1|few
CATCLEQFF
TGCGCCACCTGCCTCGAGCAGTTCTTC
>-|TRBV29-1|TRBJ2-3|-
CSSAGGGQGTDTQYF
TGCAGCTCCGCGGGAGGTGGACAGGGGACAGATACGCAGTATTTT
>-|TRBV7-8|TRBJ1-5|few
CASSSYSNQPQHF
TGTGCCAGCAGCTCTTATAGCAATCAGCCCCAGCATTTT
>-|TRBV4-1|TRBJ2-5|-
CASSQDGGARQETQYF
TGCGCCAGCAGCCAAGATGGGGGGGCTAGGCAAGAGACCCAGTACTTC
>TRBD2|TRBV11-2|TRBJ2-7|-
CASSLTSGSFYEQYF
TGTGCCAGCAGCTTAACTAGCGGGAGTTTCTACGAGCAGTACTTC
>TRBD2|TRBV18|TRBJ2-3|-
CASSPRAGAGADTQYF
TGTGCCAGCTCACCACGAGCGGGAGCAGGAGCAGATACGCAGTATTTT
>TRBD1|TRBV27|TRBJ2-7|-
CASRGQDYEQYF
TGTGCCAGCAGGGGACAGGACTACGAGCAGTACTTC
>-|TRBV6-1|TRBJ1-2|few
CASSEQARGYTF
TGTGCCAGCAGTGAACAGGCTCGTGGCTACACCTTC
>TRBD2|TRBV29-1|TRBJ2-3|-
CSALSGIDTDTQYF
TGCAGCGCCCTTAGCGGGATTGACACAGATACGCAGTATTTT
>-|TRBV29-1|TRBJ2-1|-
CSATIDLRNEQFF
TGCAGCGCCACTATAGACTTGAGAAATGAGCAGTTCTTC
>TRBD2|TRBV9|TRBJ2-1|-
CASSVGTSGSYNEQFF
TGTGCCAGCAGCGTAGGTACTAGCGGCTCCTACAATGAGCAGTTCTTC
>TRBD2|TRBV29-1|TRBJ2-1|once
CSVVGTSGTLNEQFF
TGCAGCGTCGTAGGGACTAGCGGGACCCTCAATGAGCAGTTCTTC
>-|TRBV28|TRBJ1-2|-
CASSSVPEDGYTF
TGTGCCAGCAGCTCCGTCCCGGAGGACGGCTACACCTTC
>-|TRBV7-9|TRBJ2-5|once
CASSFGGQETQYF
TGTGCCAGCAGCTTTGGGGGGCAAGAGACCCAGTACTTC
>-|TRBV7-2|TRBJ1-1|few
CASSLPWRNTEAFF
TGTGCCAGCAGCCTTCCCTGGAGGAACACTGAAGCTTTCTTT
>-|TRBV7-9|TRBJ1-2|-
CASSPSLYGYTF
TGTGCCAGCAGCCCCTCCCTGTATGGCTACACCTTC
>TRBD1|TRBV4-3|TRBJ2-1|-
CASSQGRTGARQFF
TGCGCCAGCAGCCAAGGGAGAACAGGGGCAAGACAGTTCTTC
>TRBD2|TRBV29-1|TRBJ2-1|-
CSVGSSGRANEQFF
TGCAGCGTTGGATCTAGCGGGAGGGCGAATGAGCAGTTCTTC
>TRBD2|TRBV5-5|TRBJ2-3|-
CASSSFLAGESTDTQYF
TGTGCCAGCAGCTCCTTTCTAGCGGGAGAGAGCACAGATACGCAGTATTTT
>-|TRBV19|TRBJ2-1|few
CASSIDRGGTNEQFF
TGTGCCAGTAGTATAGATCGCGGCGGGACAAATGAGCAGTTCTTC
>-|TRBV5-1|TRBJ2-7|-
CATSATTGTYEQYF
TGCGCCACCTCCGCGACGACCGGAACCTACGAGCAGTACTTC
>-|TRBV4-1|TRBJ1-2|-
CASSQDLKDRLGGYTF
TGCGCCAGCAGCCAAGATCTTAAGGACCGGCTGGGTGGCTACACCTTC
>-|TRBV28|TRBJ1-4|few
CASSLQEKLFF
TGTGCCAGCAGTCTACAGGAAAAACTGTTTTTT
>-|TRBV2|TRBJ2-5|-
CASSEALGQGRETQYF
TGTGCCAGCAGTGAAGCGCTTGGTCAGGGGCGGGAGACCCAGTACTTC
>-|TRBV5-1|TRBJ2-7|-
CASSFGGEASEQYF
TGCGCCAGCAGCTTTGGCGGCGAAGCGTCCGAGCAGTACTTC
>-|TRBV5-1|TRBJ2-2|-
CASSFAAANTGELFF
TGCGCCAGCAGCTTTGCGGCCGCGAACACCGGGGAGCTGTTTTTT
>TRBD2|TRBV5-1|TRBJ2-1|few
CASSPGLEAEQFF
TGCGCCAGCAGCCCAGGACTAGAGGCTGAGCAGTTCTTC
>-|TRBV29-1|TRBJ1-1|-
CSVERRGRLDTEAFF
TGCAGCGTTGAACGGCGCGGGCGTTTGGACACTGAAGCTTTCTTT
>TRBD2|TRBV27|TRBJ2-1|-
CASGRGLAGGEQFF
TGTGCCAGCGGAAGGGGACTAGCGGGAGGGGAGCAGTTCTTC
>TRBD2|TRBV28|TRBJ2-5|few
CASSFSGRAVETQYF
TGTGCCAGCAGTTTTAGCGGGAGGGCCGTAGAGACCCAGTACTTC
>TRBD2|TRBV19|TRBJ2-2|-
CASTLTPGLAENTGELFF
TGTGCCAGTACCCTTACCCCGGGACTAGCGGAGAACACCGGGGAGCTGTTTTTT
>-|TRBV2|TRBJ1-5|few
CASSEGSVDQPQHF
TGTGCCAGCAGTGAAGGTTCGGTGGATCAGCCCCAGCATTTT
>-|TRBV11-2|TRBJ2-7|few
CASSLSGAAYEQYF
TGTGCCAGCAGCTTATCAGGGGCCGCCTACGAGCAGTACTTC
>-|TRBV20-1|TRBJ1-4|-
CSAPANEKLFF
TGCAGTGCTCCCGCTAATGAAAAACTGTTTTTT
>-|TRBV29-1|TRBJ2-7|few
CSVSGVPEGEQYF
TGCAGTGTCTCGGGGGTCCCCGAGGGGGAGCAGTACTTC
>TRBD1|TRBV7-9|TRBJ1-2|few
CASSYSDRGSSSYTF
TGTGCCAGCAGCTACTCGGACAGGGGGAGTAGTAGCTACACCTTC
>-|TRBV27|TRBJ1-1|-
CASSLLGQEAFF
TGTGCCAGCAGTTTATTGGGACAAGAAGCTTTCTTT
>TRBD1|TRBV28|TRBJ1-2|-
CASSQPGTGGSGGYTF
TGTGCCAGCAGTCAGCCCGGGACAGGGGGTTCGGGGGGCTACACCTTC
>TRBD1|TRBV30|TRBJ1-4|-
CAGYRGINEKLFF
TGTGCCGGGTACAGGGGAATTAATGAAAAACTGTTTTTT
>-|TRBV6-1|TRBJ1-5|-
CASSEQGWNQPQHF
TGTGCCAGCAGTGAACAGGGGTGGAATCAGCCCCAGCATTTT
>TRBD2|TRBV9|TRBJ2-3|-
CASSSLAGETDTQYF
TGTGCCAGCAGCTCACTAGCGGGAGAGACAGATACGCAGTATTTT
>TRBD1|TRBV13|TRBJ1-1|-
CASSSRQGVGTEAFF
TGTGCCAGCAGCTCCCGACAGGGGGTGGGCACTGAAGCTTTCTTT
>-|TRBV28|TRBJ1-5|-
CASSLYSSAGGNQPQHF
TGTGCCAGCAGTTTATATTCATCGGCAGGAGGCAATCAGCCCCAGCATTTT
>-|TRBV29-1|TRBJ2-7|few
CSVDSGVAYEQYF
TGCAGCGTTGACTCCGGGGTGGCCTACGAGCAGTACTTC